This T cell receptor beta chain was recorded in a study of blood T cell repertoires in COVID-19. About the study: The United States, Italy and Spain provided the acute and convalescent COVID-19 samples.

V dropped 2 bases and J dropped 5; count of bases not matched to a gene: 4. CDR1 and CDR2 from the germline V gene are SGHKS and YYEKEE (reference sequence). This CDR3 comprises 15 residues. TCRdb keeps only in-frame clones here, not all; method: immunoSEQ multiplex PCR. Found here are just over 200,000 clones, over 70% of them singletons; the top ten hold about 5.5%. The sequence derives from a woman aged 70-85 years with acute or convalescent COVID-19. This chain connects TRBV5-5 to TRBJ2-5, with 12 bases matching TRBD2. Sequencing input: peripheral blood. The CDR3 loop reads CASSFRGTSGETQYF. CDR3 coding DNA: TGTGCCAGCAGCTTCAGGGGGACTAGCGGGGAGACCCAGTACTTC.